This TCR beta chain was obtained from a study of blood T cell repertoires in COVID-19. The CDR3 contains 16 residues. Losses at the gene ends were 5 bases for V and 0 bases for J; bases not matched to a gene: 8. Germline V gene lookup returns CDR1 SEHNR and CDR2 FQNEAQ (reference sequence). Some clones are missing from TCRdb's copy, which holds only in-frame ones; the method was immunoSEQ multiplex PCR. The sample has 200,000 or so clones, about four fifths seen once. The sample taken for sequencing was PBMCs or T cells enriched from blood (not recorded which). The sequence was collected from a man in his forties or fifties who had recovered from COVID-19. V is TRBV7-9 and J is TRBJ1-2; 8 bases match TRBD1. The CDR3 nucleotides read TGTGCCAGCAGCCCAGGGGGCTACCCACCTAACTATGGCTACACCTTC. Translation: CASSPGGYPPNYGYTF.